Given below is one T cell receptor beta chain in context. The data derive from a study of blood T cell repertoires in COVID-19. At the level of the study: The origin of the acute and convalescent COVID-19 samples was the United States, Italy and Spain. T cells, B-cell-depleted T cells, or PBMCs provided the cDNA or gDNA that served as material.

The method was immunoSEQ multiplex PCR; TCRdb's version includes in-frame clones alone and lacks a portion of them. The sample lists about 160,000 clones, approximately 80% occurring once. CDR1 is SEHNR, CDR2 FQNEAQ, per germline (reference sequence). The CDR3 has 14 residues. V shed 5 bases and J shed 5 bases, with 15 bases lying between them. The sequenced sample was PBMCs or T cells enriched from blood (not recorded which). This clonotype was obtained from a man in his forties who had recovered from COVID-19. The chain has TRBV7-9 and TRBJ1-1, with D possibly matching TRBD1 (5 bases). This CDR3 reads CASSRIGGGTEAFF. Here the CDR3 DNA reads TGTGCCAGCAGCCGCATCGGGGGTGGGACTGAAGCTTTCTTT.